The 32 T cell receptor beta chains below come from one sample, sequenced in a study of blood T cell repertoires in COVID-19. Profiling relied on immunoSEQ multiplex PCR, and the TCRdb table lists in-frame clones only, not all of them. The sample carries about 150,000 clones, more than 75% recorded once. The specimen sequenced was peripheral blood. Receptor source: a woman older than 75 with COVID-19, enrolled during active disease.

The chain joins TRBV7-2 to TRBJ2-1; D call uncertain. The CDR3 totals 11 residues. The germline V gene has CDR1 SGHTA and CDR2 FQGNSA. Trimming took off 4 bases at V and 10 bases at J, with 8 bases between the two ends. The CDR3 DNA follows: TGTGCCAGCAGCTCGGAGACGGAGCAGTTCTTC. Translation gives CASSSETEQFF.

The chain combines TRBV7-2 with TRBJ2-7, with D possibly matching TRBD1 (7 bases). Germline V gene lookup returns CDR1 SGHTA and CDR2 FQGNSA. The CDR3 is made up of 15 amino acids. V shed 2 bases and J shed 2 bases, with 13 bases lying between them. For the CDR3, the DNA is TGTGCCAGCAGCTTACAGGGGGGAGTTACCTACGAGCAGTACTTC. It codes for CASSLQGGVTYEQYF.

The gene calls are TRBV4-3 and TRBJ2-6, with D perhaps TRBD1 (6 bases). V gave up 5 bases and J gave up 1 base, with 18 bases separating them. The CDR3 length is 18 residues. The V gene's germline CDR1 is LGHNA and CDR2 YSLEER. This CDR3 reads CASSFSLQGGSGANVLTF. The CDR3, as DNA: TGCGCCAGCAGCTTTTCGCTACAGGGTGGGTCTGGGGCCAACGTCCTGACTTTC.

Worth noting for this clone: The germline gene is not matched at one end of the junction; a read error may be the cause. The V gene is TRBV3-1 (or the pseudogene TRBV3-2), the J gene TRBJ1-4; D remains unclear. Germline CDR1 is LGHDT and CDR2 is YNNKEL (reference sequence). This CDR3 region has 11 residues. The CDR3 sequence: CASSRPGLYLF. In DNA, the CDR3 is TGTGCCAGCAGCCGCCCGGGATTATACCTTTTT.

The chain uses TRBV10-3 and TRBJ1-2, with TRBD1 as a possible D gene (5 bases). The CDR3 is made up of 14 amino acids. Germline V CDR1 and CDR2: ENHRY, SYGVKD. Trimming took 2 bases from V and 3 from J, leaving 10 bases between them. CDR3 coding DNA: TGTGCCATCAGTGAGGGCAGGGAGGACTATGGCTACACCTTC. It encodes CAISEGREDYGYTF.

This chain uses TRBV7-3 with TRBJ2-5; D gene ambiguous. The germline V and J ends were trimmed by 1 base and 2 bases, with 14 bases remaining between them. This CDR3 has 16 amino acids. CDR1 is SGHTA, CDR2 FQGTGA, per germline. CDR3 nucleotides: TGTGCCAGCAGCTTAAACGCAGGATTAGGTCAAGAGACCCAGTACTTC. This translates into CASSLNAGLGQETQYF.

The chain couples TRBV7-2 to TRBJ1-4, with D perhaps matching TRBD1 (6 bases). The CDR3 has 15 residues. V was pared by 5 bases and J by 5 bases, with 15 bases between. Germline loops: CDR1 SGHTA, CDR2 FQGNSA. This CDR3 reads CASSPSGGANEKLFF. CDR3 sequence (DNA): TGTGCCAGCAGCCCCTCGGGGGGCGCCAATGAAAAACTGTTTTTT.

V gene TRBV24-1 combines with J gene TRBJ2-3; D remains unclear. CDR1 and CDR2 (germline): KGHDR, SFDVKD. Trimming pared 5 bases from V and 2 bases from J, leaving 10 bases between. This CDR3 is 14 amino acids long. The CDR3 is CATSVDRTTDTQYF. In nucleotides, the CDR3 is TGTGCCACCAGTGTCGATAGAACCACAGATACGCAGTATTTT.

In this sample, this clone turned up once. CDR3 sequence: CASSIGQGSNQPQHF. CDR3 bases: TGTGCCAGTAGTATAGGACAGGGGAGCAATCAGCCCCAGCATTTT. V usage is TRBV19 and J usage is TRBJ1-5, with TRBD1 matching over 8 bases. V shed 1 base and J 1 base; nucleotides not matched to a gene: 0. The CDR3 extends over 15 amino acids. The germline V gene encodes CDR1 LNHDA and CDR2 SQIVND (reference sequence).

The gene calls are TRBV6-5 and TRBJ1-2, with D maybe TRBD1 (5 bases). This CDR3 is 15 amino acids long. V lost 8 bases and J 4 bases, leaving 20 bases between the germline ends. Germline lookup yields CDR1 MNHEY and CDR2 SVGAGI. The CDR3 region is CASGSYTGTIYGYTF. DNA of the CDR3: TGTGCCAGCGGGTCCTATACAGGAACGATCTATGGCTACACCTTC.

Note on this clone: The junction does not match germline at one end; this may be a read error. The chain links TRBV7-9 to TRBJ2-1; D unclear. CDR3 length equals 11 residues. The germline gives CDR1 SEHNR, CDR2 FQNEAQ (reference sequence). The CDR3: CTSSLRDEQFF. The CDR3 bases are TGTACCAGCAGCTTACGGGATGAGCAGTTCTTC.

The gene calls are TRBV5-1 and TRBJ2-7; 9 bases line up with TRBD1. Trimming cost V 0 bases and J 5 bases; bases outside gene matches: 6. The CDR3 runs 15 residues. Germline CDR1 is SGHRS and CDR2 is YFSETQ. DNA of the CDR3: TGCGCCAGCAGCTTGGAGACAGGGGGAGAGGACGAGCAGTACTTC. As protein: CASSLETGGEDEQYF.

The gene calls are TRBV15 and TRBJ1-6, with D unresolved. The V gene's germline CDR1 is LNHNV and CDR2 YYDKDF (reference sequence). The CDR3 runs to 16 residues. V dropped 0 bases and J dropped 6 bases, with 12 bases sitting between them. The CDR3 loop is CATSRDSPGGNSPLHF. In DNA, the CDR3 is TGTGCCACCAGCAGAGATTCACCAGGAGGTAATTCACCCCTCCACTTT.

The V and J genes are TRBV7-9 and TRBJ1-3; D not certain. The CDR3 spans 16 residues. Trimming removed 5 bases from V and 0 bases from J, with 14 bases in between. Germline CDR1 and CDR2: SEHNR and FQNEAQ (reference sequence). The CDR3 region has the DNA TGTGCCAGCAGCAAACAGACCCGGATCTCTGGAAACACCATATATTTT. Its translation is CASSKQTRISGNTIYF.

The chain recombines TRBV28 with TRBJ1-2, with D maybe TRBD1 (6 bases). V was trimmed by 3 bases and J by 2 bases, leaving 7 bases between them. Per germline, CDR1 MDHEN and CDR2 SYDVKM. The CDR3 consists of 13 residues. This CDR3 reads CASSFGQNYGYTF. In DNA, the CDR3 is TGTGCCAGCAGTTTCGGACAGAACTATGGCTACACCTTC.

The chain combines TRBV6-6 with TRBJ2-3; D is possibly TRBD2 (5 bases). V lost 2 bases and J lost 5, with 5 bases in between. Germline assignment: CDR1 MNHNY and CDR2 SVGAGI (reference sequence). The CDR3 loop spans 12 amino acids. CDR3 DNA: TGTGCCAGCAGTTACGCGGGAGATACGCAGTATTTT. Translated, it gives CASSYAGDTQYF.

The J gene is TRBJ2-6, the V gene TRBV7-3; D is perhaps TRBD1 (6 bases). Germline V gene sequence: CDR1 SGHTA, CDR2 FQGTGA. The CDR3 covers 16 residues. The V end lost 5 bases, the J end lost 2 bases, and 13 bases lay between the germline ends. The CDR3 here is CASSSQQGAGANVLTF. CDR3 DNA sequence: TGTGCCAGCAGCAGCCAACAGGGAGCTGGGGCCAACGTCCTGACTTTC.

CDR3 nucleotides: TGTGCCAGCAGCTCCCAGGTTCAGCCCCAGCATTTT. Translated, it gives CASSSQVQPQHF. This rearrangement joins TRBV7-9 to TRBJ1-5, with unresolved D. In germline, CDR1 is SEHNR, CDR2 FQNEAQ (reference sequence). Trimming stripped 4 bases from V and 6 bases from J, with 7 bases between. The CDR3 runs 12 residues. Combining the CDR3 with reference TRBV7-9 and TRBJ1-5 gives the whole variable domain DTGVSQNPRHKITKRGQNVTFRCDPISEHNRLYWYRQTLGQGPEFLTYFQNEAQLEKSRLLSDRFSAERPKGSFSTLEIQRTEQGDSAMYLCASSSQVQPQHFGDGTRLSIL.

This chain connects TRBV28 to TRBJ1-2; D perhaps matches TRBD1 (5 bases). From germline, CDR1 is MDHEN and CDR2 SYDVKM. Trimming removed 6 bases at V and 4 bases at J, with 30 bases between. This CDR3 region has 19 residues. CDR3 sequence (DNA): TGTGCCAGCAGGACCCCGCAAGGGCAGACTGAATTTGGGGCCTATGGCTACACCTTC. Its protein product is CASRTPQGQTEFGAYGYTF.

The chain links TRBV11-3 to TRBJ2-2; TRBD2 agrees at 9 bases. J lost 6 bases, V lost 3 bases, and 11 bases had no gene match. From germline, CDR1 is SGHNT and CDR2 YENEEA. This CDR3 comprises 17 residues. The CDR3 bases are TGTGCCAGCAGCTTTGATGGGGCGGGAGGGCCCTCCGGGGAGCTGTTTTTT. Translated, it gives CASSFDGAGGPSGELFF.

The V call is TRBV7-8, the J call TRBJ1-3; tentative D call: TRBD1 (6 bases). V lost 0 bases and J 1 base, leaving 13 bases between the germline ends. CDR3 size: 17 residues. Germline V gene sequence: CDR1 SGHVS, CDR2 FQNEAQ. Here the CDR3 reads CASSLALRGGSGNTIYF. As DNA, the CDR3 is TGTGCCAGCAGCTTAGCGCTCAGGGGTGGATCTGGAAACACCATATATTTT.

This sequence joins TRBV14 and TRBJ1-2, with TRBD1 matching over 7 bases. Looked up from germline, CDR1 is SGHDN and CDR2 is FVKESK. V lost 2 bases, J lost 8 bases, and 5 bases stayed unmatched. The CDR3 covers 13 residues. The CDR3 sequence is CASSQTTGLGYTF. CDR3 in DNA: TGTGCCAGCAGCCAAACGACAGGGCTGGGCTACACCTTC.

The genes are TRBV5-1 and TRBJ2-2; 7 nucleotides agree with TRBD1. Unmatched junction bases numbered 4, after V lost 6 bases and J lost 2 bases. The CDR3 totals 14 residues. Germline lookup yields CDR1 SGHRS and CDR2 YFSETQ. The CDR3 coding sequence is TGCGCCAGCACCGGGACAGCTAACACCGGGGAGCTGTTTTTT. This codes for CASTGTANTGELFF.

V usage is TRBV20-1 and J usage is TRBJ2-5, with D possibly matching TRBD2 (6 bases). CDR1 DFQATT and CDR2 SNEGSKA come from the germline V gene (reference sequence). The germline V and J ends were trimmed by 6 bases and 4 bases, with 9 bases remaining between them. This CDR3 comprises 11 residues. CDR3 amino acids: CSARAGETQYF. The CDR3 nucleotides are TGCAGTGCCCGAGCGGGAGAGACCCAGTACTTC.

V is TRBV14 and J is TRBJ2-3; TRBD1 matches at 10 bases. CDR1 and CDR2 (germline): SGHDN, FVKESK. The CDR3 is 17 residues long. V was pared by 0 bases and J by 0 bases, with 3 bases of the junction left unmatched. CDR3 DNA: TGTGCCAGCAGCCAAGATTGGACAGGGGGGAGCACAGATACGCAGTATTTT. Its translation is CASSQDWTGGSTDTQYF.

The V gene is TRBV5-1, the J gene TRBJ2-3; weak D call: TRBD2 (5 bases). The CDR3 covers 14 residues. Trimming stripped 4 bases from V and 6 bases from J, with 15 bases between. Germline loops: CDR1 SGHRS, CDR2 YFSETQ. The CDR3 coding sequence is TGCGCCAGCAGCCGTCCGGACTTTGGGGATACGCAGTATTTT. Translating it yields CASSRPDFGDTQYF.

The V call is TRBV10-3, the J call TRBJ1-1, with 7 bases identical to TRBD1. The CDR3 sequence is 13 residues long. The germline V gene encodes CDR1 ENHRY and CDR2 SYGVKD. V gave up 10 bases and J gave up 2 bases; unmatched junction bases: 7. The CDR3 sequence: CATTGMGNTEAFF. The CDR3 DNA reads TGTGCCACGACAGGGATGGGTAACACTGAAGCTTTCTTT.

The chain joins TRBV19 to TRBJ1-5; 7 nucleotides agree with TRBD1. Germline-derived CDR1 and CDR2 are LNHDA and SQIVND (reference sequence). This CDR3 has 16 residues. The V and J ends lost 3 bases and 2 bases, in that order; junction bases with no gene match: 7. For the CDR3, the DNA is TGTGCCAGTAGTATGGGAAGGGGGCCTCGCAATCAGCCCCAGCATTTT. Translated: CASSMGRGPRNQPQHF.

The J gene is TRBJ1-1, the V gene TRBV7-9; weak D call: TRBD1 (6 bases). V was shortened by 2 bases and J by 4 bases, with 23 bases between the two germline ends. This CDR3 has 18 residues. Per the germline V gene, CDR1 is SEHNR and CDR2 is FQNEAQ (reference sequence). The CDR3 region is CASSLYPAGATWGTEAFF. CDR3 coding DNA: TGTGCCAGCAGCTTATATCCGGCAGGGGCCACTTGGGGCACTGAAGCTTTCTTT. Filled out from reference TRBV7-9 and TRBJ1-1, the complete variable domain reads DTGVSQNPRHKITKRGQNVTFRCDPISEHNRLYWYRQTLGQGPEFLTYFQNEAQLEKSRLLSDRFSAERPKGSFSTLEIQRTEQGDSAMYLCASSLYPAGATWGTEAFFGQGTRLTVV.

The chain recombines TRBV2 with TRBJ2-1, with 7 bases matching TRBD2. Germline lookup yields CDR1 SNHLY and CDR2 FYNNEI. Trimming at V came to 5 bases and at J to 6 bases, leaving 7 bases not matched to a gene. This CDR3 is built from 14 residues. The CDR3 DNA is TGTGCCAGCAGTTGGTTGACTAGCAGCAATGAGCAGTTCTTC. It is translated as CASSWLTSSNEQFF.

The rearrangement uses TRBV6-5 and TRBJ1-2, with TRBD1 matching over 7 bases. Looked up from germline, CDR1 is MNHEY and CDR2 is SVGAGI. The CDR3 is 15 residues long. Trimming took 5 bases from V and 1 from J; bases not matched to a gene: 7. The CDR3 nucleotides read TGTGCCAGCAGTACGCGACAGGGCCATAACTATGGCTACACCTTC. Protein: CASSTRQGHNYGYTF.

This chain links TRBV28 with TRBJ2-5; D unclear. The CDR3 totals 14 residues. With 6 bases removed from V and 7 bases from J, the gap between germline ends came to 18 bases. CDR1 MDHEN and CDR2 SYDVKM come from the germline V gene. Written as DNA, the CDR3 is TGTGCCAGCAGCGAGGCTATTGCCGGAAGGACCCAGTACTTC. This translates into CASSEAIAGRTQYF.